The sequence of this T cell receptor (beta chain) was determined in a study of blood T cell repertoires in COVID-19. The table came from immunoSEQ multiplex PCR; TCRdb's copy has only in-frame clones and leaves some out. The sample lists 130,000 to 150,000 clones, roughly 77% occurring once. V lost 1 base, J lost 4 bases, and 4 bases stayed unmatched. The germline gives CDR1 SEHNR, CDR2 FQNEAQ (reference sequence). This CDR3 contains 15 residues. The sequenced sample consisted of peripheral blood. The receptor comes from a woman in her 70s with COVID-19, enrolled during active disease. The rearrangement joins TRBV7-9 to TRBJ1-3; 7 nucleotides agree with TRBD1. The CDR3 DNA sequence: TGTGCCAGCAGCTTAGGACAGGGTTCGGGAAACACCATATATTTT. Protein product: CASSLGQGSGNTIYF.